What follows are 29 T cell receptor beta chains derived from one specimen sequenced in a study of blood T cell repertoires in COVID-19. The method was immunoSEQ multiplex PCR; TCRdb's version includes in-frame clones alone and lacks a portion of them. Of approximately 250,000 clones listed, under 90% were seen once; the top ten hold around 9.1%. The sequenced sample was peripheral blood. These receptors originate from a human donor in a cohort sampled during active COVID-19.

The V call is TRBV12-5, the J call TRBJ2-7, with 7 bases aligning to TRBD1. Trimming took 1 base from V and 3 from J; bases not matched to a gene: 9. Germline values: CDR1 LGHNT, CDR2 FRNRAP. CDR3 length: 16 residues. The CDR3 sequence is CASGLDPSGQDYEQYF. Written as DNA, the CDR3 is TGTGCTAGTGGTTTGGACCCCTCCGGACAGGACTACGAGCAGTACTTC.

This chain uses TRBV19 with TRBJ2-3, with TRBD2 as a possible D gene (5 bases). This CDR3 comprises 13 residues. Germline-derived CDR1 and CDR2 are LNHDA and SQIVND (reference sequence). Deletions cut 4 bases from V and 2 bases from J, with 7 bases between. Written as DNA, the CDR3 is TGTGCCAGTAGTAGCGGGTACACAGATACGCAGTATTTT. Translation: CASSSGYTDTQYF. Looking up the rest from reference TRBV19 and TRBJ2-3 gives the full variable domain: DGGITQSPKYLFRKEGQNVTLSCEQNLNHDAMYWYRQDPGQGLRLIYYSQIVNDFQKGDIAEGYSVSREKKESFPLTVTSAQKNPTAFYLCASSSGYTDTQYFGPGTRLTVL.

The chain carries TRBV5-1 and TRBJ2-7, with 15 nucleotides matching TRBD2. Germline V CDR1 and CDR2: SGHRS, YFSETQ. J gave up 3 bases and V 4 bases, and 8 bases lay outside the gene matches. The length of the CDR3 is 17 residues. The CDR3 DNA is TGCGCCAGCAGCAAGGGACTAGCGGGAGGTGATGTCTACGAGCAGTACTTC. As protein: CASSKGLAGGDVYEQYF.

The rearrangement links TRBV6-2 or TRBV6-3 to TRBJ1-2; D is uncertain. This CDR3 spans 15 amino acids. Germline loops: CDR1 MNHEY, CDR2 SVGEGT. With 2 bases removed from V and 0 bases from J, the gap between germline ends came to 10 bases. The CDR3: CASSYGAVTNYGYTF. The CDR3 DNA sequence: TGTGCCAGCAGTTACGGCGCGGTTACTAACTATGGCTACACCTTC.

The chain employs TRBV27 and TRBJ2-7, with a tentative D call TRBD2 (6 bases). Deletions cut 4 bases from V and 0 bases from J, with 10 bases between. Looked up from germline, CDR1 is MNHEY and CDR2 is SMNVEV (reference sequence). CDR3 length: 14 amino acids. Here the CDR3 DNA reads TGTGCCAGCAGTTCCCTCGGGAGCTCCTACGAGCAGTACTTC. It yields the protein CASSSLGSSYEQYF.

The gene calls are TRBV6-2 or TRBV6-3 and TRBJ2-7; 10 positions agree with TRBD2. J gave up 0 bases and V 6 bases, and 11 bases lay outside the gene matches. Germline V lookup: CDR1 MNHEY, CDR2 SVGEGT. The CDR3 spans 17 residues. CDR3 coding DNA: TGTGCCAGCAGCCCAGGGTTCGGGACTAGCGTCTCCTACGAGCAGTACTTC. It specifies CASSPGFGTSVSYEQYF.

The chain couples TRBV7-9 to TRBJ1-4; TRBD1 agrees at 7 bases. CDR1 and CDR2 (germline): SEHNR, FQNEAQ (reference sequence). V dropped 4 bases and J dropped 0; count of bases not matched to a gene: 8. CDR3 length equals 17 residues. CDR3 loop: CASSSKDRPATNEKLFF. CDR3 sequence (DNA): TGTGCCAGCAGCTCGAAGGACAGGCCAGCAACTAATGAAAAACTGTTTTTT.

The chain combines TRBV7-2 with TRBJ2-5, with D unresolved. Germline CDR1 reads SGHTA; CDR2 reads FQGNSA. The CDR3 runs 12 residues. Trimming left V 4 bases short and J 7 bases short, with 10 bases between. Written as DNA, the CDR3 is TGTGCCAGCAGCTCCTACGGTGGGACCCAGTACTTC. Amino acids: CASSSYGGTQYF.

This chain links TRBV7-8 with TRBJ1-3, with a tentative D call TRBD1 (5 bases). Deletions cut 8 bases from V and 2 bases from J, with 13 bases between. The CDR3 consists of 14 residues. The V gene's germline CDR1 is SGHVS and CDR2 FQNEAQ. For the CDR3, the DNA is TGTGCCAGCGCCTTTACGGACACTGGAAACACCATATATTTT. Residues: CASAFTDTGNTIYF.

A single count supports this clone. V is TRBV7-2 and J is TRBJ2-7; 7 bases map to TRBD2. J was trimmed by 3 bases and V by 5 bases; bases with no gene match: 10. Germline loops: CDR1 SGHTA, CDR2 FQGNSA. The CDR3 runs 15 residues. The CDR3 region is CASSPRPRGNYEQYF. CDR3 in DNA: TGTGCCAGCAGCCCCAGGCCGCGGGGGAACTACGAGCAGTACTTC.

The J gene is TRBJ2-3, the V gene TRBV5-4, with 8 bases lining up with TRBD2. The CDR3 runs to 15 residues. The germline V gene encodes CDR1 SGHNT and CDR2 YYREEE (reference sequence). V gave up 0 bases and J gave up 1 base; unmatched junction bases: 1. CDR3 residues: CASSLAGGGTDTQYF. The CDR3, as DNA: TGTGCCAGCAGCTTGGCCGGGGGGGGCACAGATACGCAGTATTTT.

V usage is TRBV4-1 and J usage is TRBJ2-5; the match to TRBD1 covers 7 bases. The CDR3 length is 15 residues. V was pared by 0 bases and J by 1 base, with 2 bases of the junction left unmatched. CDR1 is MGHRA, CDR2 YSYEKL, per germline. CDR3 sequence: CASSQDWTGQETQYF. CDR3 DNA: TGCGCCAGCAGCCAAGACTGGACAGGCCAAGAGACCCAGTACTTC.

This chain connects TRBV5-8 to TRBJ2-5; 8 bases agree with TRBD2. This CDR3 is 15 amino acids long. Germline lookup yields CDR1 SGHTS and CDR2 YDEGEE. The V and J ends lost 0 bases and 9 bases, in that order; junction bases with no gene match: 10. CDR3 protein: CASSLARSGGLAQYF. CDR3 DNA sequence: TGTGCCAGCAGCTTGGCGAGGAGCGGGGGCTTGGCCCAGTACTTC.

This chain links TRBV5-4 with TRBJ2-7; weak D call: TRBD1 (7 bases). Per the germline V gene, CDR1 is SGHNT and CDR2 is YYREEE (reference sequence). Trimming pared 0 bases from V and 3 bases from J, leaving 13 bases between. CDR3 length equals 15 residues. CDR3 DNA: TGTGCCAGCAGCTTGGAGGGGGGACAGAACTACGAGCAGTACTTC. Translating gives CASSLEGGQNYEQYF.

The chain has TRBV18 and TRBJ1-5; D gene uncertain. The V end lost 2 bases, the J end lost 4 bases, and 6 bases lay between the germline ends. The length of the CDR3 is 13 residues. Germline lookup yields CDR1 KGHSH and CDR2 LQKENI. The CDR3: CASSPGTNQPQHF. DNA of the CDR3: TGTGCCAGCTCACCAGGCACGAATCAGCCCCAGCATTTT.

The chain combines TRBV6-2 or TRBV6-3 with TRBJ1-1; weak D call: TRBD1 (5 bases). Germline V gives CDR1 MNHEY, CDR2 SVGEGT. Trimming cost V 6 bases and J 4 bases, with 15 bases left between them. There are 14 residues in the CDR3. As DNA, the CDR3 is TGTGCCAGCAGCGACCGGGGGGGGAGCACTGAAGCTTTCTTT. As protein: CASSDRGGSTEAFF.

In the case of this clone: The CDR3 does not end in the conserved phenylalanine or tryptophan, so this is likely a read error. No DNA is shown, since the ends of the CDR3 on it are uncertain; the CDR3 is the one TCRdb lists. The chain has TRBV6-2 or TRBV6-3 and TRBJ2-6; the table's D call of TRBD1 was not tested on the DNA. Germline CDR1 and CDR2: MNHEY and SVGEGT. The CDR3 spans 11 residues, counting both ends. The CDR3 is CASRPSRDRLL.

The table lists this clone with a few counts. The chain has TRBV10-3 and TRBJ1-1, with D perhaps TRBD1 (5 bases). Germline lookup yields CDR1 ENHRY and CDR2 SYGVKD. The CDR3 is 13 residues long. The V gene lost 7 bases and the J gene lost 3 bases, with 12 bases spanning the gap. The CDR3 DNA follows: TGTGCCATCAACAATGTAGGGGACACTGAAGCTTTCTTT. Its translation is CAINNVGDTEAFF.

This sequence joins TRBV6-5 and TRBJ2-2; 10 positions match TRBD2. V was pared by 8 bases and J by 2 bases, with 5 bases of the junction left unmatched. The germline V gene has CDR1 MNHEY and CDR2 SVGAGI. The CDR3 runs to 15 residues. CDR3 nucleotides: TGTGCCAGCGGACGGACTAGCGGTAACACCGGGGAGCTGTTTTTT. As protein: CASGRTSGNTGELFF.

V is TRBV5-6 and J is TRBJ1-4, with 10 bases that match TRBD1. CDR3 length: 16 residues. The germline V gene has CDR1 SGHDT and CDR2 YYEEEE. The V segment lost 3 bases and the J segment 3 bases; nucleotides outside the gene matches: 5. Here the CDR3 reads CASSSGTGAPNEKLFF. The DNA of the CDR3 is TGTGCCAGCAGCTCCGGGACAGGGGCCCCTAATGAAAAACTGTTTTTT.

The chain uses TRBV9 and TRBJ1-5; D gene ambiguous. V was shortened by 0 bases and J by 7 bases, with 11 bases between the two germline ends. CDR1 and CDR2 (germline): SGDLS, YYNGEE. The CDR3 has 14 amino acids. DNA for the CDR3: TGTGCCAGCAGCGTAGGCCCGGGAGTCCAGCCCCAGCATTTT. Translation: CASSVGPGVQPQHF.

The V call is TRBV14, the J call TRBJ1-2; 8 nucleotides align to TRBD1. With 6 bases clipped from V and 3 bases from J, the junction kept 3 bases outside the gene matches. The CDR3 is 13 residues long. Germline-derived CDR1 and CDR2 are SGHDN and FVKESK. The CDR3 region has the DNA TGTGCCAGCAGTACAGGGGGATACTATGGCTACACCTTC. It encodes CASSTGGYYGYTF.

V and J are TRBV18 and TRBJ2-2; D call uncertain. Germline V gives CDR1 KGHSH, CDR2 LQKENI. This CDR3 has 18 residues. V lost 6 bases and J 0 bases, leaving 20 bases between the germline ends. CDR3: CASSSQFQNHANTGELFF. Here the CDR3 DNA reads TGTGCCAGCTCGTCACAGTTTCAGAACCACGCGAACACCGGGGAGCTGTTTTTT.

This clone was seen a single time. The genes are TRBV11-2 and TRBJ2-6; 7 bases are shared with TRBD1. This CDR3 has 18 amino acids. V trimming: 8 bases; J trimming: 0 bases; junction bases outside the gene matches: 13. The germline CDR1 and CDR2 sequences are SGHAT and FQNNGV. This CDR3 reads CASGIYGTANSGANVLTF. CDR3 nucleotide sequence: TGTGCCAGCGGAATTTACGGGACAGCTAACTCTGGGGCCAACGTCCTGACTTTC.

V is TRBV19 and J is TRBJ2-5; D remains unclear. V lost 6 bases to trimming and J lost 1 base, with 9 bases between them. From germline, CDR1 is LNHDA and CDR2 SQIVND (reference sequence). The CDR3 sequence is 13 residues long. CDR3 residues: CASSRVGQETQYF. CDR3 coding DNA: TGTGCCAGTAGCCGCGTTGGCCAAGAGACCCAGTACTTC.

About this clone itself: Additional DNA sequences in this sample encode the identical CDR3. The genes are TRBV19 and TRBJ2-7; 8 bases agree with TRBD1. Germline assignment: CDR1 LNHDA and CDR2 SQIVND (reference sequence). CDR3 size: 15 residues. V was clipped by 5 bases and J by 3 bases; unmatched bases: 9. The DNA for the CDR3 is TGTGCCAGTAGTCCAGGGACAGGTAGGAGCTACGAGCAGTACTTC. Protein product: CASSPGTGRSYEQYF.

J is TRBJ2-5 and V is TRBV6-1; 12 bases match TRBD2. From germline, CDR1 is MNHNS and CDR2 SASEGT. The J segment lost 2 bases and the V segment lost 3 bases, leaving 16 bases of the junction unmatched. The CDR3 runs 20 residues. DNA of the CDR3: TGTGCCAGCAGTGATTGGTCTAGCGGGGGGGCCAGGTTGATTCAAGAGACCCAGTACTTC. It specifies CASSDWSSGGARLIQETQYF.

Only a few counts were recorded for this clone. The chain links TRBV20-1 to TRBJ2-7; tentative D call: TRBD1 (6 bases). The V end was cut by 3 bases, the J end by 4 bases, with 10 bases between. Germline V gene sequence: CDR1 DFQATT, CDR2 SNEGSKA (reference sequence). The CDR3 length is 12 residues. CDR3 protein: CSASQGKYEQYF. The CDR3 DNA is TGCAGTGCTAGTCAGGGGAAGTACGAGCAGTACTTC.

CDR3 sequence: CASSFSGSYYNEQFF. The DNA of the CDR3 is TGTGCCAGCAGCTTTAGCGGAAGCTATTACAATGAGCAGTTCTTC. The chain links TRBV6-5 to TRBJ2-1; perhaps TRBD2 as D (6 bases). The CDR3 runs 15 residues. Germline V gene data show CDR1 as MNHEY and CDR2 as SVGAGI. The V gene lost 6 bases and the J gene lost 4 bases, with 16 bases spanning the gap.